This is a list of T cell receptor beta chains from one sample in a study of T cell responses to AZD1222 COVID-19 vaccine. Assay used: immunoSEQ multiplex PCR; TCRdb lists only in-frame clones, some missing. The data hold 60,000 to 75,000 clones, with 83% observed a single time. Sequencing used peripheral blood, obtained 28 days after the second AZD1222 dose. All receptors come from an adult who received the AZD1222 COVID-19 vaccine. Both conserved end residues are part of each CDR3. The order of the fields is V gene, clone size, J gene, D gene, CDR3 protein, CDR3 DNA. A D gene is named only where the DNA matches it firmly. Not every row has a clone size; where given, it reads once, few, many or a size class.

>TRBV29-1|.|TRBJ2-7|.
CSVVWQGHYEQYF
TGCAGCGTTGTATGGCAGGGTCACTACGAGCAGTACTTC
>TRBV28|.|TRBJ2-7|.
CASMASSSYEQYF
TGTGCCAGCATGGCCAGCAGCTCCTACGAGCAGTACTTC
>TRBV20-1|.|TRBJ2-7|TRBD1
CSASPGQGYEQYF
TGCAGTGCTAGTCCGGGACAGGGGTACGAGCAGTACTTC
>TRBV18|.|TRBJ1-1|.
CASSPLQGLTEAFF
TGTGCCAGCTCACCACTACAGGGTCTCACTGAAGCTTTCTTT
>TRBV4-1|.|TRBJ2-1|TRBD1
CASSHRGYNEQFF
TGCGCCAGCAGTCACAGGGGCTACAATGAGCAGTTCTTC
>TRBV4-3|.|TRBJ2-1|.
CASSQDQTSRRGEQFF
TGCGCCAGCAGCCAAGATCAAACTAGTAGGCGAGGTGAGCAGTTCTTC
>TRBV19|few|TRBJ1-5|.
CASSTGIAGQPQHF
TGTGCCAGTAGTACTGGGATAGCGGGTCAGCCCCAGCATTTT
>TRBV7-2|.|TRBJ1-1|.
CASSLFSIDTMNTEAFF
TGTGCCAGCAGCTTATTCAGTATTGATACCATGAACACTGAAGCTTTCTTT
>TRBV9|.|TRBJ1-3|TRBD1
CASSGDRGHSGNTIYF
TGTGCCAGCAGCGGGGACAGGGGGCACTCTGGAAACACCATATATTTT
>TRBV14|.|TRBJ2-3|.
CASRHLPTDTQYF
TGTGCCAGCAGGCACTTACCCACAGATACGCAGTATTTT
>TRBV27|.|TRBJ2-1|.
CASSLRENNEQFF
TGTGCCAGCAGTTTACGGGAGAACAATGAGCAGTTCTTC
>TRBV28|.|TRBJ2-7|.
CASNDSSYEQYF
TGTGCCAGTAATGACAGTTCCTACGAGCAGTACTTC
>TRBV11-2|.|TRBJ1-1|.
CASSLNSAGVDEAFF
TGTGCCAGCAGCTTAAACAGCGCGGGCGTGGATGAAGCTTTCTTT
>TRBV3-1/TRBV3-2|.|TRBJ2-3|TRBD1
CASSLRAGGSDTQYF
TGTGCCAGCAGCCTCAGGGCAGGGGGCTCAGATACGCAGTATTTT
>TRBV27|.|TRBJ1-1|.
CASSLGRYTEAFF
TGTGCCAGCAGTCTCGGACGGTACACTGAAGCTTTCTTT
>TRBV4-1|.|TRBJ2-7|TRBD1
CASSWDRGPYEQYF
TGCGCCAGCAGCTGGGACAGGGGGCCCTACGAGCAGTACTTC
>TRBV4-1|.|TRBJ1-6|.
CASSLGQINSPLHF
TGCGCCAGCAGCCTAGGACAGATCAATTCACCCCTCCACTTT
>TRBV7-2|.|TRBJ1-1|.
CASSLGGGDGTEAFF
TGTGCCAGCAGCTTAGGTGGAGGGGATGGGACTGAAGCTTTCTTT
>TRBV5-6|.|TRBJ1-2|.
CASSTGTLGYTF
TGTGCCTCCTCGACAGGCACCTTGGGCTACACCTTC
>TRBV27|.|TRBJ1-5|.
CASHPWGGQGSQPQHF
TGTGCCAGCCACCCTTGGGGGGGCCAGGGGAGTCAGCCCCAGCATTTT
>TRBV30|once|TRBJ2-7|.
CAWSVGSGGYEQYF
TGTGCCTGGAGTGTCGGGAGTGGGGGGTACGAGCAGTACTTC
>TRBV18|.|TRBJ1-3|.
CASSRGGEARHRNTIYF
TGTGCCAGCTCACGAGGCGGCGAGGCGAGACACAGAAACACCATATATTTT
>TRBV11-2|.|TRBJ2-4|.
CASSPVGGKGHIQYF
TGTGCCAGCAGCCCGGTAGGGGGGAAAGGACATATTCAGTACTTC